This entry concerns a single T cell receptor beta chain. Its specificity is unknown. After removal of 3 bases from V and 7 bases from J, the junction contained 9 bases not matched to a gene. The CDR3 has 16 residues. Germline V gives CDR1 ENHRY, CDR2 SYGVKD. This table comes from immunoSEQ multiplex PCR, and its TCRdb copy is limited to in-frame clones, with some not included. The profile shows approximately 530,000 clones, roughly 95% of them singletons. This sample is part of a study of shared clonotypes between healthy human individuals. Overall study: Per donor, three plates held CD4 naive cells, three held CD4 memory, two held CD8 naive and one held CD8 memory.

Study-wide results and caveats: Clonotype sharing among donors likely depends on sequencing depth. The four-donor shared clonotypes exceeded non-shared clonotypes in generation probability, with non-shared ones scoring lower.

The sample was naive CD4+ T cells sorted from blood. Stated subset: CD45RA+ positively selected. This TCR was sampled from a woman in her twenties or thirties in good health. The chain employs TRBV10-3 and TRBJ2-1; 10 bases line up with TRBD2. The CDR3 sequence: CAISDYSGRALNEQFF. The CDR3 region has the DNA TGTGCCATCAGTGATTACAGCGGGAGGGCACTGAATGAGCAGTTCTTC.